This TCR beta chain was observed in a study of PD-1 blockade in classical Hodgkin lymphoma. Findings and caveats of the study: The study reported lower baseline TCR diversity in newly diagnosed patients than in healthy donors. Partial responders and progressors had significantly lower baseline TCR diversity. TCR diversity in CD4+, not CD8+, cells rose significantly by C4D1.

Germline-derived CDR1 and CDR2 are SGHTS and YDEGEE. Trimming left V 1 base short and J 1 base short, with 8 bases between. The CDR3 extends over 15 amino acids. Comment on this clone: Its antigen is unidentified.

Method: immunoSEQ multiplex PCR; TCRdb's copy keeps in-frame clones and lacks some. Among some 22,000 clones listed, around three quarters were seen once. Each of the patients experienced relapse following autologous stem cell transplantation, and their brentuximab vedotin exposure differed. The V gene is TRBV5-8, the J gene TRBJ2-2; TRBD1 might be the D (5 bases). The sequence was collected from a human donor with classical Hodgkin lymphoma. Sequenced material: peripheral blood mononuclear cells (PBMCs), taken before the second cycle of nivolumab. Written as DNA, the CDR3 is TGTGCCAGCAGCTTGAGGACAAAGAACACCGGGGAGCTGTTTTTT. Protein product: CASSLRTKNTGELFF.